This is a list of T cell receptor beta chains from one sample in a study of cytomegalovirus exposure and HLA in healthy donors. TCRdb keeps only in-frame clones here, not all; method: immunoSEQ multiplex PCR. This sample has roughly 120,000 clones, with 74% found just once. Material for sequencing was PBMCs. These receptors were collected from a woman aged 45-60 years in good health and CMV-seropositive. CDR3s include the opening cysteine and the closing phenylalanine or tryptophan. The order of the fields is clone size, J gene, V gene, D gene, CDR3 DNA, CDR3 protein. The D gene is left open where the match is weak. Part of the rows lack a size; the others show once, few, many or a class for expanded clones.

clone size: -; J gene: TRBJ1-2; V gene: TRBV28; D gene: -; CDR3 DNA: TGTGCCACCAGACAGGTCAACTATGGCTACACCTTC; CDR3 protein: CATRQVNYGYTF
clone size: once; J gene: TRBJ2-7; V gene: TRBV2; D gene: -; CDR3 DNA: TGTGCCAGCACCATAAACAGCTACGAGCAGTACTTC; CDR3 protein: CASTINSYEQYF
clone size: -; J gene: TRBJ1-1; V gene: TRBV2; D gene: -; CDR3 DNA: TGTGCCAGCATCTTTCAGGTGGCTGAAGCTTTCTTT; CDR3 protein: CASIFQVAEAFF
clone size: -; J gene: TRBJ1-2; V gene: TRBV9; D gene: -; CDR3 DNA: TGTGCCAGCAGCGTAGCTACGACAGAGAGTGGCTACACCTTC; CDR3 protein: CASSVATTESGYTF
clone size: -; J gene: TRBJ1-5; V gene: TRBV28; D gene: TRBD1; CDR3 DNA: TGTGCCAGCAGTCTGACAGGGGAGGGGAGCAATCAGCCCCAGCATTTT; CDR3 protein: CASSLTGEGSNQPQHF
clone size: -; J gene: TRBJ1-2; V gene: TRBV19; D gene: TRBD1; CDR3 DNA: TGTGCCAGTAGTATGGACAGGTCCAGGGCCGGCTACACCTTC; CDR3 protein: CASSMDRSRAGYTF
clone size: once; J gene: TRBJ1-1; V gene: TRBV6-5; D gene: -; CDR3 DNA: TGTGCCAGCACATTGGTTTTGGGGGGTGGTGCTGAAGCTTTCTTT; CDR3 protein: CASTLVLGGGAEAFF
clone size: -; J gene: TRBJ2-3; V gene: TRBV7-2; D gene: -; CDR3 DNA: TGTGCCAGCAGCTTGGCCCCAAGCCTAGCGAGGGTCGACACAGATACGCAGTATTTT; CDR3 protein: CASSLAPSLARVDTDTQYF
clone size: -; J gene: TRBJ1-5; V gene: TRBV7-8; D gene: -; CDR3 DNA: TGTGCCAGCAGCTTATCGGCTGGGGAGTGGAATCAGCCCCAGCATTTT; CDR3 protein: CASSLSAGEWNQPQHF
clone size: -; J gene: TRBJ2-7; V gene: TRBV21-1; D gene: -; CDR3 DNA: TGTGCCAGCGCAACAGGGGACGGTTCCTACGAGCAGTACTTC; CDR3 protein: CASATGDGSYEQYF
clone size: -; J gene: TRBJ2-1; V gene: TRBV9; D gene: -; CDR3 DNA: TGTGCCAGCAGCGTAGATCCTAGCTCCTTGGATGAGCAGTTCTTC; CDR3 protein: CASSVDPSSLDEQFF
clone size: -; J gene: TRBJ2-7; V gene: TRBV5-1; D gene: -; CDR3 DNA: TGCGCCAGCAGTCCCAATGCGGGGCAGGGCGAGCAGTACTTC; CDR3 protein: CASSPNAGQGEQYF
clone size: -; J gene: TRBJ1-2; V gene: TRBV27; D gene: TRBD1; CDR3 DNA: TGTGCCAGCGGGTACAGGGGGGTTGGTTATGGCTACACCTTC; CDR3 protein: CASGYRGVGYGYTF
clone size: -; J gene: TRBJ1-6; V gene: TRBV7-9; D gene: -; CDR3 DNA: TGTGCCAGCAGCTTGGGCCACTCCTATAATTCACCCCTCCACTTT; CDR3 protein: CASSLGHSYNSPLHF
clone size: once; J gene: TRBJ2-7; V gene: TRBV15; D gene: TRBD2; CDR3 DNA: TGTGCCACCGCATGGGGACTAGCGAATGAATACGAGCAGTACTTC; CDR3 protein: CATAWGLANEYEQYF
clone size: -; J gene: TRBJ1-3; V gene: TRBV7-9; D gene: TRBD1; CDR3 DNA: TGTGCCAGCAGCTTAGCGACAGGGGCTGGAAACACCATATATTTT; CDR3 protein: CASSLATGAGNTIYF
clone size: -; J gene: TRBJ1-2; V gene: TRBV7-6; D gene: TRBD1; CDR3 DNA: TGTGCCAGCAGCCAAGGGGGCGGCTACACCTTC; CDR3 protein: CASSQGGGYTF
clone size: -; J gene: TRBJ2-6; V gene: TRBV27; D gene: -; CDR3 DNA: TGTGCCAGCAGTTCACTCTCTGGGGCCAACGTCCTGACTTTC; CDR3 protein: CASSSLSGANVLTF
clone size: -; J gene: TRBJ2-7; V gene: TRBV15; D gene: TRBD1; CDR3 DNA: TGTGCCACCAGCAGAGCTGGGACAGGTTTCTACGAGCAGTACTTC; CDR3 protein: CATSRAGTGFYEQYF
clone size: -; J gene: TRBJ2-7; V gene: TRBV5-1; D gene: TRBD1; CDR3 DNA: TGCGCCAGCAGCAGGACAGGGGGTTCCTACGAGCAGTACTTC; CDR3 protein: CASSRTGGSYEQYF
clone size: medium-sized; J gene: TRBJ2-3; V gene: TRBV19; D gene: TRBD2; CDR3 DNA: TGTGCCAGTAGCATAGGACTAGCGGGGGGCCCGAGCACAGATACGCAGTATTTT; CDR3 protein: CASSIGLAGGPSTDTQYF
clone size: few; J gene: TRBJ1-6; V gene: TRBV5-1; D gene: -; CDR3 DNA: TGCGCCAGCAGCTTGGAAGGGGGGGATTCACCCCTCCACTTT; CDR3 protein: CASSLEGGDSPLHF
clone size: once; J gene: TRBJ2-1; V gene: TRBV7-2; D gene: -; CDR3 DNA: TGTGCCAGCAGCTCAGAACCCGGACAGTCGTATGAGCAGTTCTTC; CDR3 protein: CASSSEPGQSYEQFF
clone size: -; J gene: TRBJ2-7; V gene: TRBV7-6; D gene: TRBD1; CDR3 DNA: TGTGCCAGCAGCTTACAAGGGGGACAGCTCCGCGGCGAGCAGTACTTC; CDR3 protein: CASSLQGGQLRGEQYF
clone size: -; J gene: TRBJ1-2; V gene: TRBV5-1; D gene: -; CDR3 DNA: TGCGCCAGCAGCTTGGACAGCAACTATGGCTACACCTTC; CDR3 protein: CASSLDSNYGYTF
clone size: -; J gene: TRBJ1-3; V gene: TRBV9; D gene: -; CDR3 DNA: TGTGCCAGCAGCCCAGCGGGGAACTCTGGAAACACCATATATTTT; CDR3 protein: CASSPAGNSGNTIYF
clone size: -; J gene: TRBJ1-4; V gene: TRBV28; D gene: -; CDR3 DNA: TGTGCCAGCAGTCGCCCTTTCCACTCTGAAAAACTGTTTTTT; CDR3 protein: CASSRPFHSEKLFF
clone size: -; J gene: TRBJ2-7; V gene: TRBV7-9; D gene: -; CDR3 DNA: TGTGCCAGCAGCTTACGAGACTCCTACGAGCAGTACTTC; CDR3 protein: CASSLRDSYEQYF
clone size: -; J gene: TRBJ1-4; V gene: TRBV28; D gene: TRBD1; CDR3 DNA: TGTGCCAGCTCCCCGGCAGGGGGCCGTGAAAAACTGTTTTTT; CDR3 protein: CASSPAGGREKLFF
clone size: -; J gene: TRBJ1-3; V gene: TRBV9; D gene: TRBD1; CDR3 DNA: TGTGCCAGCAGCTTTCAAGGACAGGGGAACTCTGGAAACACCATATATTTT; CDR3 protein: CASSFQGQGNSGNTIYF
clone size: -; J gene: TRBJ2-2; V gene: TRBV7-4; D gene: TRBD1; CDR3 DNA: TGTGCCAGCAGCACCAGGGGGCCCACCGGGGAGCTGTTTTTT; CDR3 protein: CASSTRGPTGELFF
clone size: few; J gene: TRBJ2-1; V gene: TRBV7-6; D gene: TRBD2; CDR3 DNA: TGTGCCAGCAGCTTAGGTCAAGGAGCGGGGGGGTGGAATGAGCAGTTCTTC; CDR3 protein: CASSLGQGAGGWNEQFF
clone size: -; J gene: TRBJ1-4; V gene: TRBV29-1; D gene: -; CDR3 DNA: TGCAGCGTTGTCACAGTAGATGAAAAACTGTTTTTT; CDR3 protein: CSVVTVDEKLFF
clone size: -; J gene: TRBJ1-5; V gene: TRBV9; D gene: -; CDR3 DNA: TGTGCCAGCAGCCCTTTGGCAGACAGCCCCCAGCATTTT; CDR3 protein: CASSPLADSPQHF
clone size: -; J gene: TRBJ2-3; V gene: TRBV29-1; D gene: TRBD2; CDR3 DNA: TGCAGCTTTGCGGGAGGGTCAGATACGCAGTATTTT; CDR3 protein: CSFAGGSDTQYF
clone size: -; J gene: TRBJ1-2; V gene: TRBV5-5; D gene: TRBD1; CDR3 DNA: TGTGCCAGCAGCAGACGACAGGGCGATGGCTACACCTTC; CDR3 protein: CASSRRQGDGYTF
clone size: -; J gene: TRBJ2-3; V gene: TRBV25-1; D gene: TRBD2; CDR3 DNA: TGTGCCAGCAGTGAATTAGGACTAGGAAACACAGATACGCAGTATTTT; CDR3 protein: CASSELGLGNTDTQYF
clone size: -; J gene: TRBJ1-4; V gene: TRBV7-2; D gene: TRBD1; CDR3 DNA: TGTGCCAGCAGCCCTACCGGGACAGGGGAAGAAAAACTGTTTTTT; CDR3 protein: CASSPTGTGEEKLFF
clone size: -; J gene: TRBJ1-2; V gene: TRBV5-1; D gene: TRBD1; CDR3 DNA: TGCGCCAGCAGCTCGACAGGGGCGTTCGATGGCTACACCTTC; CDR3 protein: CASSSTGAFDGYTF
clone size: -; J gene: TRBJ2-1; V gene: TRBV19; D gene: -; CDR3 DNA: TGTGCCAGTAGTCCCGGGACATGGACCTACAATGAGCAGTTCTTC; CDR3 protein: CASSPGTWTYNEQFF
clone size: -; J gene: TRBJ1-1; V gene: TRBV7-3; D gene: -; CDR3 DNA: TGTGCCAGCAGCTTAGGGTATGGGAGGAACACTGAAGCTTTCTTT; CDR3 protein: CASSLGYGRNTEAFF
clone size: -; J gene: TRBJ2-1; V gene: TRBV5-1; D gene: -; CDR3 DNA: TGCGCCAGCACCCTTGAAACGGTTTCCTACAATGAGCAGTTCTTC; CDR3 protein: CASTLETVSYNEQFF
clone size: -; J gene: TRBJ2-2; V gene: TRBV7-9; D gene: TRBD1; CDR3 DNA: TGTGCCAGCAGCCATCCCCGGGACAGGGGGCCGGGGACCGGGGAGCTGTTTTTT; CDR3 protein: CASSHPRDRGPGTGELFF
clone size: -; J gene: TRBJ2-3; V gene: TRBV30; D gene: TRBD2; CDR3 DNA: TGTGCCTGGAGTTCGGGGCTAGCGGGGGCCAAAACGTATTTT; CDR3 protein: CAWSSGLAGAKTYF
clone size: once; J gene: TRBJ2-7; V gene: TRBV5-1; D gene: -; CDR3 DNA: TGCGCCAGCAGCTTTGGAGGTTCGTACGAGCAGTACTTC; CDR3 protein: CASSFGGSYEQYF
clone size: -; J gene: TRBJ1-6; V gene: TRBV19; D gene: TRBD1; CDR3 DNA: TGTGCCAGTAGTATGATGACAGGGACGGGCGACTCACCCCTCCACTTT; CDR3 protein: CASSMMTGTGDSPLHF
clone size: once; J gene: TRBJ2-2; V gene: TRBV11-3; D gene: -; CDR3 DNA: TGTGCCAGCAGCTCTGTGCGGGGTAACACCGGGGAGCTGTTTTTT; CDR3 protein: CASSSVRGNTGELFF
clone size: few; J gene: TRBJ2-2; V gene: TRBV5-1; D gene: -; CDR3 DNA: TGCGCCAGCAGCGTGCCAGGTTCCACCGGGGAGCTGTTTTTT; CDR3 protein: CASSVPGSTGELFF
clone size: few; J gene: TRBJ2-1; V gene: TRBV19; D gene: TRBD1; CDR3 DNA: TGTGCCAGTAGTGCCCAACTGACAGGGGATTTTTACAATGAGCAGTTCTTC; CDR3 protein: CASSAQLTGDFYNEQFF
clone size: few; J gene: TRBJ2-3; V gene: TRBV5-1; D gene: -; CDR3 DNA: TGCGCCAGCAGACGTGGTGAGGCACATACAGATACGCAGTATTTT; CDR3 protein: CASRRGEAHTDTQYF
clone size: few; J gene: TRBJ1-1; V gene: TRBV19; D gene: TRBD1; CDR3 DNA: TGTGCCAGTAGTTTCCCGGGACAGGAGAACACTGAAGCTTTCTTT; CDR3 protein: CASSFPGQENTEAFF
clone size: -; J gene: TRBJ2-7; V gene: TRBV10-1; D gene: TRBD1; CDR3 DNA: TGCGCCAGTTCGACAGGGGTCGAGCAGTACTTC; CDR3 protein: CASSTGVEQYF
clone size: -; J gene: TRBJ2-2; V gene: TRBV7-9; D gene: -; CDR3 DNA: TGTGCCAGCAGCGCACAGAACACCGGGGAGCTGTTTTTT; CDR3 protein: CASSAQNTGELFF
clone size: -; J gene: TRBJ1-1; V gene: TRBV7-9; D gene: -; CDR3 DNA: TGTGCCAGCAGCTTCTTAGCGAACACTGAAGCTTTCTTT; CDR3 protein: CASSFLANTEAFF
clone size: -; J gene: TRBJ2-7; V gene: TRBV18; D gene: TRBD1; CDR3 DNA: TGTGCCAGCTCACCACCGTCGACAGGGATCCAGGGTGAGCAGTACTTC; CDR3 protein: CASSPPSTGIQGEQYF
clone size: -; J gene: TRBJ1-6; V gene: TRBV6-5; D gene: TRBD1; CDR3 DNA: TGTGCCAGCAGTTACTTTAGTGGGGACAGTCCTTATTCCCTCCACTTT; CDR3 protein: CASSYFSGDSPYSLHF